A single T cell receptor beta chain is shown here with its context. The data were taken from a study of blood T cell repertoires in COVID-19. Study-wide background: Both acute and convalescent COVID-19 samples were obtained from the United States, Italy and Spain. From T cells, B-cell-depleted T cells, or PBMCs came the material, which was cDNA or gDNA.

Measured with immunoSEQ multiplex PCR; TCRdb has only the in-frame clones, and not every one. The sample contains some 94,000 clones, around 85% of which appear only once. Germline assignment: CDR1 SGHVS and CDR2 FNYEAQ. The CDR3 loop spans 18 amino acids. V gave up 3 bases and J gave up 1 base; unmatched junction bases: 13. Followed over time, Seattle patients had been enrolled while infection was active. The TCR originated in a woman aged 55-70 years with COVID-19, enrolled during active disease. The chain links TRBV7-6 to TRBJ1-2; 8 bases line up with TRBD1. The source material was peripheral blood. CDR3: CASSLGSRGQEYNYGYTF. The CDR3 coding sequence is TGTGCCAGCAGCTTGGGGTCCAGGGGGCAGGAGTATAACTATGGCTACACCTTC.